This TCR beta chain was retrieved from a study of blood T cell repertoires in COVID-19. This CDR3 has 16 residues. The germline gives CDR1 SGHRS, CDR2 YFSETQ. V lost 4 bases and J lost 1; bases outside the gene matches: 6. The data were produced by immunoSEQ multiplex PCR, yet TCRdb's version contains in-frame clones alone and is incomplete. The sample carries about 97,000 clones, 87% recorded once. Sequencing was performed on peripheral blood. This receptor was obtained from a human donor in a cohort sampled during active COVID-19. The chain recombines TRBV5-1 with TRBJ2-3, with 10 bases aligning to TRBD1. The CDR3 bases are TGCGCCAGCAGCAGGCCCGGGACAGGGGGCACAGATACGCAGTATTTT. Protein product: CASSRPGTGGTDTQYF.